These 22 T cell receptor beta chains came from one sample sequenced in a study of blood T cell repertoires in COVID-19. Method: immunoSEQ multiplex PCR; TCRdb's copy keeps in-frame clones and lacks some. Of 300,000 or so clones in the sample, more than 85% were seen once. Sequencing was performed on peripheral blood. The receptors here all came from a man aged 65 to 79 with acute or convalescent COVID-19.

The DNA of the CDR3 is TGTGCCAGCAGCGAGGGCGGGAGGGCTTGGGTACATGAGCAGTTCTTC. This sequence encodes CASSEGGRAWVHEQFF. V is TRBV7-6 and J is TRBJ2-1, with TRBD2 identical over 9 bases. The V gene's germline CDR1 is SGHVS and CDR2 FNYEAQ. This CDR3 comprises 16 residues. The V segment lost 5 bases and the J segment 8 bases; nucleotides outside the gene matches: 13. The full variable domain, rest sourced from reference TRBV7-6 and TRBJ2-1, is GAGVSQSPRYKVTKRGQDVALRCDPISGHVSLYWYRQALGQGPEFLTYFNYEAQQDKSGLPNDRFSAERPEGSISTLTIQRTEQRDSAMYRCASSEGGRAWVHEQFFGPGTRLTVL.

CDR3 in amino acids: CASSESGSYEQYF. Here the CDR3 DNA reads TGTGCCAGCAGTGAATCAGGCTCCTACGAGCAGTACTTC. This chain links TRBV25-1 with TRBJ2-7, with D unclear. CDR1 is MGHDK, CDR2 SYGVNS, per germline. Trimming took off 1 base at V and 0 bases at J, with 4 bases between the two ends. The CDR3 sequence is 13 residues long.

The V and J genes are TRBV15 and TRBJ1-5; TRBD1 matches at 7 bases. The V gene end was trimmed by 0 bases and the J gene end by 3 bases; junction bases not matched to a gene: 5. Germline lookup yields CDR1 LNHNV and CDR2 YYDKDF (reference sequence). The CDR3 length is 16 residues. The CDR3 DNA sequence: TGTGCCACCAGCAGAGATCCCCAGGGGGTCAATCAGCCCCAGCATTTT. It is translated as CATSRDPQGVNQPQHF. Full variable domain (missing parts from reference TRBV15 and TRBJ1-5): DAMVIQNPRYQVTQFGKPVTLSCSQTLNHNVMYWYQQKSSQAPKLLFHYYDKDFNNEADTPDNFQSRRPNTSFCFLDIRSPGLGDTAMYLCATSRDPQGVNQPQHFGDGTRLSIL.

A note on this clone: At the DNA level, this CDR3 is encoded by other sequences in the same sample as well. This chain links TRBV5-1 with TRBJ2-3, with TRBD2 as a possible D gene (6 bases). Trimming cost V 0 bases and J 3 bases, with 8 bases left between them. Germline V lookup: CDR1 SGHRS, CDR2 YFSETQ. There are 14 residues in the CDR3. This CDR3 reads CASSLAEGTDTQYF. The CDR3, as DNA: TGCGCCAGCAGCTTGGCGGAGGGTACAGATACGCAGTATTTT.

The V gene is TRBV9, the J gene TRBJ2-1, with no clear D. The ends were cut back, 0 bases at V and 2 bases at J, with 6 bases in the middle. CDR3 length: 14 amino acids. In germline, CDR1 is SGDLS, CDR2 YYNGEE. The CDR3 DNA sequence: TGTGCCAGCAGCGTAGGTAACACCTACAATGAGCAGTTCTTC. It yields the protein CASSVGNTYNEQFF.

V is TRBV5-1 and J is TRBJ2-2; 10 nucleotides match TRBD1. V dropped 4 bases and J dropped 7; count of bases not matched to a gene: 10. The CDR3 contains 16 residues. Per germline, CDR1 SGHRS and CDR2 YFSETQ. The CDR3 loop is CASSASTGGDHGELFF. As DNA, the CDR3 is TGCGCCAGCAGCGCTTCGACAGGGGGCGACCACGGGGAGCTGTTTTTT.

The sample holds one count of this clone. The V gene is TRBV4-3, the J gene TRBJ1-5; possibly TRBD1 for D (5 bases). V was trimmed by 4 bases and J by 0 bases, leaving 10 bases between them. This CDR3 spans 15 amino acids. CDR1 and CDR2 (germline): LGHNA, YSLEER. The CDR3 spells CASSPGRGSNQPQHF. The CDR3 coding sequence is TGCGCCAGCAGCCCCGGGAGGGGTAGCAATCAGCCCCAGCATTTT.

The V gene is TRBV19, the J gene TRBJ2-1; 9 bases map to TRBD2. Germline assignment: CDR1 LNHDA and CDR2 SQIVND (reference sequence). Losses at the gene ends were 3 bases for V and 4 bases for J; bases not matched to a gene: 4. The CDR3 loop spans 15 amino acids. In nucleotides, the CDR3 is TGTGCCAGTAGTATGGGGACTAGCCCTTACAATGAGCAGTTCTTC. It yields the protein CASSMGTSPYNEQFF.

This chain connects TRBV7-2 to TRBJ1-5; D call uncertain. The ends were cut back, 3 bases at V and 0 bases at J, with 9 bases in the middle. The germline V gene encodes CDR1 SGHTA and CDR2 FQGNSA. The CDR3 length is 15 residues. CDR3 protein: CASSFSRNSNQPQHF. For the CDR3, the DNA is TGTGCCAGCAGCTTCTCCAGGAATAGCAATCAGCCCCAGCATTTT.

V and J are TRBV18 and TRBJ1-1, with D perhaps matching TRBD1 (5 bases). V lost 2 bases and J lost 1, with 8 bases in between. Per germline, CDR1 KGHSH and CDR2 LQKENI. CDR3 length: 14 amino acids. This chain's CDR3 is CASSPNGQNTEAFF. CDR3 coding DNA: TGTGCCAGCTCACCAAACGGACAGAACACTGAAGCTTTCTTT.

This rearrangement joins TRBV6-5 to TRBJ2-5; tentative D call: TRBD1 (8 bases). V was cut by 6 bases and J by 5 bases, with 13 bases left in between. Looked up from germline, CDR1 is MNHEY and CDR2 is SVGAGI. This CDR3 is 13 amino acids long. The CDR3 coding sequence is TGTGCCAGCAGACAGGGGGGGCAGGAGACCCAGTACTTC. As protein: CASRQGGQETQYF.

In the case of this clone: Other DNA sequences from this sample encode an identical CDR3 as well. V is TRBV28 and J is TRBJ1-2; 7 bases match TRBD1. V shed 6 bases and J 5 bases; nucleotides not matched to a gene: 6. The CDR3 runs 13 residues. Germline V lookup: CDR1 MDHEN, CDR2 SYDVKM. CDR3 residues: CASSLGQSYGYTF. CDR3 in DNA: TGTGCCAGCAGCCTGGGACAGTCATATGGCTACACCTTC.

The chain carries TRBV2 and TRBJ1-5; weak D call: TRBD1 (5 bases). CDR1 and CDR2 (germline): SNHLY, FYNNEI. V was shortened by 4 bases and J by 0 bases, with 10 bases between the two germline ends. The CDR3 covers 15 residues. The CDR3 DNA is TGTGCCAGCAGTGTTATGGGACTTAGCAATCAGCCCCAGCATTTT. Translated: CASSVMGLSNQPQHF.

The gene calls are TRBV5-6 and TRBJ1-2, with D possibly TRBD1 on 6 matching bases. The CDR3 spans 12 residues. Between the trimmed V and J ends, which lost 4 bases and 4 bases, there was a span of 8 bases. Germline CDR1 is SGHDT and CDR2 is YYEEEE. CDR3 sequence: CASSKQGYGYTF. The CDR3 nucleotides are TGTGCCAGCAGCAAACAGGGCTATGGCTACACCTTC.

The J gene is TRBJ2-7, the V gene TRBV27; 8 positions agree with TRBD1. This CDR3 spans 15 amino acids. J gave up 2 bases and V 5 bases, and 8 bases lay outside the gene matches. Germline CDR1 is MNHEY and CDR2 is SMNVEV (reference sequence). The CDR3 DNA reads TGTGCCAGCAGTCCCCGGACAGGGACGACCTACGAGCAGTACTTC. Translated: CASSPRTGTTYEQYF.

CDR3: CASSGAGALAGELFF. The CDR3 region has the DNA TGTGCCAGCAGCGGAGCGGGAGCTCTGGCCGGGGAGCTGTTTTTT. V gene TRBV28 combines with J gene TRBJ2-2, with TRBD2 identical over 8 bases. Germline lookup yields CDR1 MDHEN and CDR2 SYDVKM. This CDR3 region has 15 residues. J gave up 6 bases and V 6 bases, and 9 bases lay outside the gene matches.

V is TRBV5-4 and J is TRBJ2-1; TRBD1 agrees at 8 bases. The germline gives CDR1 SGHNT, CDR2 YYREEE (reference sequence). The junction had 4 bases not matched to a gene; V was cut back by 4 bases and J by 10 bases. The CDR3 has 12 residues. The chain's CDR3 is CASSTYRGEQFF. The CDR3 DNA follows: TGTGCCAGCAGCACCTACAGGGGGGAGCAGTTCTTC.

The chain is built from TRBV28 and TRBJ1-2; a possible D gene is TRBD1 (5 bases). The CDR3 loop spans 14 amino acids. CDR1 is MDHEN, CDR2 SYDVKM, per germline. Trimming shortened V by 3 bases and J by 7 bases, and 15 bases separated the two germline ends. CDR3 bases: TGTGCCAGCAGTTTTGGGTCATGGGGGGGTGGCTACACCTTC. As protein: CASSFGSWGGGYTF.

The sample holds a few counts of this clone. The chain links TRBV29-1 to TRBJ1-2; TRBD1 matches 8 bases. CDR3 length equals 16 residues. Germline CDR1 and CDR2: SQVTM and ANQGSEA. V shed 5 bases and J 4 bases; nucleotides not matched to a gene: 15. The CDR3 nucleotides are TGCAGCGTTCCGGGACAGGAAAAACGGGGAACCTATGGCTACACCTTC. It is translated as CSVPGQEKRGTYGYTF. The whole variable domain, filled in from reference TRBV29-1 and TRBJ1-2, reads SAVISQKPSRDICQRGTSLTIQCQVDSQVTMMFWYRQQPGQSLTLIATANQGSEATYESGFVIDKFPISRPNLTFSTLTVSNMSPEDSSIYLCSVPGQEKRGTYGYTFGSGTRLTVV.

The gene calls are TRBV18 and TRBJ2-7; perhaps TRBD2 as D (7 bases). With 2 bases removed from V and 6 bases from J, the gap between germline ends came to 11 bases. Germline V gene lookup returns CDR1 KGHSH and CDR2 LQKENI. The CDR3 sequence is 13 residues long. The CDR3 here is CASSPGGGSEQYF. In DNA, the CDR3 is TGTGCCAGCTCACCAGGCGGGGGCTCCGAGCAGTACTTC.

This chain uses TRBV10-3 with TRBJ2-7, with TRBD1 matching over 7 bases. After removal of 4 bases from V and 2 bases from J, the junction contained 2 bases not matched to a gene. In germline, CDR1 is ENHRY, CDR2 SYGVKD. The CDR3 is made up of 13 amino acids. The CDR3 DNA reads TGTGCCATCAGTGGCCAGGGGGCCTACGAGCAGTACTTC. It encodes CAISGQGAYEQYF.

This clone has a single count. This rearrangement joins TRBV6-5 to TRBJ2-5, with 10 positions matching TRBD2. CDR1 and CDR2 from the germline V gene are MNHEY and SVGAGI. CDR3 length equals 15 residues. Losses at the gene ends were 5 bases for V and 1 base for J; bases not matched to a gene: 4. In DNA, the CDR3 is TGTGCCAGCAGTCCACTAGCGGGGTCCCAAGAGACCCAGTACTTC. It is translated as CASSPLAGSQETQYF.